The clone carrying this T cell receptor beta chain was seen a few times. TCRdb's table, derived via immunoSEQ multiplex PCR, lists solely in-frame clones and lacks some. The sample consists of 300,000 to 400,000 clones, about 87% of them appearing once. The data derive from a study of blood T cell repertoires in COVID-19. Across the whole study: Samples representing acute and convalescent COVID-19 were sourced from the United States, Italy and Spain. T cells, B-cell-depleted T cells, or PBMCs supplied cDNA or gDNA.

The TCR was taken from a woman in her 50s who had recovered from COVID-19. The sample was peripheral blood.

The CDR3 DNA is TGTGCCAGCAGCTTAGCCGGACAGATAAATCAGCCCCAGCATTTT. Amino acids: CASSLAGQINQPQHF. The V and J genes are TRBV7-2 and TRBJ1-5, with D maybe TRBD1 (6 bases). The CDR3 runs 15 residues. The V and J ends lost 0 bases and 4 bases respectively, with 10 bases between them. CDR1 is SGHTA and CDR2 is FQGNSA in the germline V gene.